A single TCR beta chain is shown here with its context. Its target is unknown. The junction differs from germline at one of its ends, possibly a read error. Only patients with CD8+CD57+ cell expansion on flow cytometry were chosen for sequencing. When blood sampling took place, the patients had received no therapy. This sample stems from a study of CD8+CD57+ T cells in acquired aplastic anemia. Overall study context: Sorted CD4+ and CD8+ cell DNA averaged about 3 ug. Notes on the study in general: Both patients and controls carried the same twenty-nine CD8+ CDR3 sequences.

CDR3 length equals 16 residues. Germline CDR1 and CDR2: SSHAT and FNYEAQ (reference sequence). Genomic DNA constituted the template upon which TCR beta VDJ and CDR3 profiling was performed. A single record per CDR3 protein comes from TCRdb applying MiXCR to the reads. The sample lists approximately 470,000 distinct CDR3 sequences; around a third were seen once. This sequence was found in a human donor with aplastic anemia. The sequenced sample consisted of sorted CD4+, CD8+, or CD8+CD57+ T cells (not recorded which) from PBMCs. This chain connects TRBV7-7 to TRBJ2-5; 7 bases fit TRBD1. CDR3 sequence reads: CASSLGDRKSGETQYF. CDR3 sequence (DNA): TGTGCTAGCAGCTTAGGGGACAGAAAGTCGGGGGAGACCCAGTACTTC.